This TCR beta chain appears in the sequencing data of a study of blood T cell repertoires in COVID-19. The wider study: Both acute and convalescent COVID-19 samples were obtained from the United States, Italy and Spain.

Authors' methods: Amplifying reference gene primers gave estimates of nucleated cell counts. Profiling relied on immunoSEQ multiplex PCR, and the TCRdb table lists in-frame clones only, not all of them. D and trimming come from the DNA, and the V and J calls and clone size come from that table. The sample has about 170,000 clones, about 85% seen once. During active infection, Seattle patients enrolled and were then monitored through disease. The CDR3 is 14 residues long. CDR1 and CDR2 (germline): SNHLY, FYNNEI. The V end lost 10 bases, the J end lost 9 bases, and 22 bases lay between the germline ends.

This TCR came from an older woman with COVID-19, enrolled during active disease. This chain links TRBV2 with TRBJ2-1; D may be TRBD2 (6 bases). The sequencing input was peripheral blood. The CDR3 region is CAIERGSPGGEQFF. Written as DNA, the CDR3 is TGTGCCATTGAACGGGGGTCCCCCGGGGGTGAGCAGTTCTTC.